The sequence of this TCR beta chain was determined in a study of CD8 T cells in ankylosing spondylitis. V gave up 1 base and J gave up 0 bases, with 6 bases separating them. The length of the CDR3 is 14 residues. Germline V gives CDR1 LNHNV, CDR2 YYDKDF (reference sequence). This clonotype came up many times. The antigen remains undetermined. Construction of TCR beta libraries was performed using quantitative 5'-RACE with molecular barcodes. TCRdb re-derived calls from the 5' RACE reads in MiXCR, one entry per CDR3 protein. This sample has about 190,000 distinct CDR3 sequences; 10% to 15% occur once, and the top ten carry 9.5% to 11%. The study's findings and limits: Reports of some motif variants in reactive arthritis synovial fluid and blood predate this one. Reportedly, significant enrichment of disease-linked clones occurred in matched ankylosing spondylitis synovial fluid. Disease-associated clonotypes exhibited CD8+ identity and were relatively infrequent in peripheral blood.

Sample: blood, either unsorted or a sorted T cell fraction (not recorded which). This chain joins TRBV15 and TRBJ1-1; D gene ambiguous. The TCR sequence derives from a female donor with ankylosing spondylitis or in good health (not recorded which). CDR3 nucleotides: TGTGCCACCAGCAGAGCGAGGGTGAACACTGAAGCTTTCTTT. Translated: CATSRARVNTEAFF.